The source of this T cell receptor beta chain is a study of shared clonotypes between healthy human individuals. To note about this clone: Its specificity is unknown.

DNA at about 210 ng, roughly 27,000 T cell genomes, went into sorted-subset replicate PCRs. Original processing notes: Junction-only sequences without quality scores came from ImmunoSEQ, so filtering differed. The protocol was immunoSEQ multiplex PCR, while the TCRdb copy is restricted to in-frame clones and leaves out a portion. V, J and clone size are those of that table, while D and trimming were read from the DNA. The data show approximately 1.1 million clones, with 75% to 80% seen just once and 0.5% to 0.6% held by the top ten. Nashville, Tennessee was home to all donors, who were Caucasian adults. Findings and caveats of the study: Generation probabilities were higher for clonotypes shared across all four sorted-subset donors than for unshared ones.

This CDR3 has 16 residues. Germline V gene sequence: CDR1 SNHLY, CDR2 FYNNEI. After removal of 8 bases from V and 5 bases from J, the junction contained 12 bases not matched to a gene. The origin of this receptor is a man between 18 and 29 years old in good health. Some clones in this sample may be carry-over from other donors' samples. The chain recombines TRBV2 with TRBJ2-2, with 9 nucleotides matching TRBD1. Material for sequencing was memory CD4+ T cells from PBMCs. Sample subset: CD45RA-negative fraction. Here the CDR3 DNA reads TGTGCCAGCCAGAGGCGACAGGGGGTAGTGACCGGGGAGCTGTTTTTT. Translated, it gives CASQRRQGVVTGELFF.